The entry that follows covers one T cell receptor beta chain sequence. TCRdb redid the calling of the 5' RACE reads with MiXCR, one entry per CDR3 protein. The table includes about 250,000 distinct CDR3 sequences, 10% detected once. This sample was included in a study of CD8 T cells in ankylosing spondylitis. This CDR3 contains 14 residues. The V end was cut by 8 bases, the J end by 4 bases, with 16 bases between. The chain joins TRBV12-3 or TRBV12-4 to TRBJ2-3, with D uncertain. The receptor comes from a male donor with ankylosing spondylitis or in good health (not recorded which). Source material: blood, either unsorted or a sorted T cell fraction (not recorded which). Here the CDR3 reads CASALGLGSDTQYF. The CDR3 bases are TGTGCCAGCGCCCTGGGTTTGGGATCAGATACGCAGTATTTT.